This TCR beta chain was recorded in a study of control samples from healthy donors and cancer patients (dated by TCRdb to between 2020 and 2021). V loses 9 bases, J loses 5 bases, and the germline ends lie 16 bases apart. The germline V gene supplies CDR1 SNHLY and CDR2 FYNNEI. From cysteine to phenylalanine, the CDR3 is 13 amino acids long. Here the CDR3 DNA is all that survives: 39 bases in frame from base 1. As regards this clone: The clone's antigen remains unknown. No quality values exist for individual bases; no much larger clone is one base distant.

Libraries were built with the immunoSEQ multiplex PCR assay. TCRdb took this table from immuneACCESS and kept in-frame rearrangements with V and J called. Such tables lack part of the clones; where checked against another copy, unresolved V genes explain under half of the gap, and the rest is unexplained. The sample table shows about 69,000 clones, and roughly 80% are seen once. Jointly, the top ten make up 2.9% of the sample. Input material: PBMCs. The TCR comes from a woman between 50 and 59 years old with lung cancer. The V and J segments used are TRBV2 and TRBJ1-1; the D gene cannot be resolved reliably. The DNA sequence is TGTGCCAGTGGGAGTCAGAGTCGGACTGAAGCTTTCTTT. The resulting protein is CASGSQSRTEAFF.